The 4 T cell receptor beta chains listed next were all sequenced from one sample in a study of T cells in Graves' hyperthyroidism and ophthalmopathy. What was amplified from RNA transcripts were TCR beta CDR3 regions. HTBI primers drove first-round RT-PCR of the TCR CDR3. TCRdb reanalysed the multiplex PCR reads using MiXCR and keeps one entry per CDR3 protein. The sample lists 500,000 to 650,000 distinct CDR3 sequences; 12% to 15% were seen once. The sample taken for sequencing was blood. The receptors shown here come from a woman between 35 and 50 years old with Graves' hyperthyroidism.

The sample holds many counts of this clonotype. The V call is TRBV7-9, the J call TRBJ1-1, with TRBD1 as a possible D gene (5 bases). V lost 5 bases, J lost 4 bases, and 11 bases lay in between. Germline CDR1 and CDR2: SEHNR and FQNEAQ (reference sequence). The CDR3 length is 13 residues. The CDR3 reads CASSPDGTTEAFF. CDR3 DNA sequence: TGTGCCAGCAGCCCGGACGGGACCACTGAAGCTTTCTTT.

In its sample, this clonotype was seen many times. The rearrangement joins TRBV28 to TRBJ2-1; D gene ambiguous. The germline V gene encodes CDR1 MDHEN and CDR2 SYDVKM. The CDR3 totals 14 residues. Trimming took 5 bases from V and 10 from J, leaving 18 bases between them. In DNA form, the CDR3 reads TGTGCCAGCAGTCCGTGGATGGAAGTTGGAGAGCAGTTCTTC. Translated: CASSPWMEVGEQFF.

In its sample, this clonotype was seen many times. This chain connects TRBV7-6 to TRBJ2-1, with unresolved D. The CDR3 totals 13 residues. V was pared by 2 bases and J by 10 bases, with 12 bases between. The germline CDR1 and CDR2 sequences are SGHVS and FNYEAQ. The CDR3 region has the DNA TGTGCCAGCAGCTTAACACTTTCGCGCGAGCAGTTCTTC. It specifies CASSLTLSREQFF.

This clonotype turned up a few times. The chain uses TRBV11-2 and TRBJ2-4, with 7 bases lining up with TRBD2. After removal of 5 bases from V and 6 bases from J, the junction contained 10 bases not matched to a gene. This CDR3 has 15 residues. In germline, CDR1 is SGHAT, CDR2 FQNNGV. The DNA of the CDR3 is TGTGCCAGCAGCCCGACTAGGACGGGGGGAAACATTCAGTACTTC. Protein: CASSPTRTGGNIQYF.